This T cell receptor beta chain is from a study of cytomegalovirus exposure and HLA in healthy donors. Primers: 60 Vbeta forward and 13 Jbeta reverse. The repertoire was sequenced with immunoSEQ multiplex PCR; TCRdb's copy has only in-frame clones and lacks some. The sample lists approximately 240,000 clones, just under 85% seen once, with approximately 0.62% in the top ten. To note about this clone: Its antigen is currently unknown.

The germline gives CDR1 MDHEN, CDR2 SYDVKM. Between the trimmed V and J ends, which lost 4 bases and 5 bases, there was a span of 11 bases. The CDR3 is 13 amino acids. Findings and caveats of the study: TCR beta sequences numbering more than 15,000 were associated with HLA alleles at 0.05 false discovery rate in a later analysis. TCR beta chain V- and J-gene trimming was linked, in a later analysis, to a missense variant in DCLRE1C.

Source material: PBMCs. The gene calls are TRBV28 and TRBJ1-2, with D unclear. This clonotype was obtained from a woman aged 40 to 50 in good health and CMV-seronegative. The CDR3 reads CASSSFGRYGYTF. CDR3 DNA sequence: TGTGCCAGCAGTTCGTTCGGCAGGTATGGCTACACCTTC.